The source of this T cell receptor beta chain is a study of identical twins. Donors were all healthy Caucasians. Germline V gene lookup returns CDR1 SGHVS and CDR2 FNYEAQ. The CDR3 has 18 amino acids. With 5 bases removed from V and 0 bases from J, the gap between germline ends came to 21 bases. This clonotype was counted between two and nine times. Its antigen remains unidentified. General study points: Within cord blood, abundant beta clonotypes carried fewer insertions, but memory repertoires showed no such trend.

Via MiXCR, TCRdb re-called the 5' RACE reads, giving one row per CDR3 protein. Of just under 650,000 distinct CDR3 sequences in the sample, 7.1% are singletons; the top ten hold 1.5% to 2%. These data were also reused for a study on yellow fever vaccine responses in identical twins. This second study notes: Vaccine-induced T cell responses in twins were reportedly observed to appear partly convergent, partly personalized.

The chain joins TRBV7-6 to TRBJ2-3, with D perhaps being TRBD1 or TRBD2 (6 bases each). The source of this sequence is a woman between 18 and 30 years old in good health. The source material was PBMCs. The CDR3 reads CASSPRGLAEVSTDTQYF. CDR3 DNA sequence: TGTGCCAGCAGCCCCAGGGGATTAGCGGAAGTAAGCACAGATACGCAGTATTTT.